This T cell receptor beta chain comes out of a study of T cell repertoires in cytomegalovirus infection. Study at large: CMV infection and matching HLA type were both indicated by public TCR beta signatures.

The CDR3 spans 14 residues. Germline V gives CDR1 MDHEN, CDR2 SYDVKM. TCRdb ran MiXCR on the reads and lists one entry per CDR3 protein. The table includes more than 350,000 distinct CDR3 sequences, approximately 31% detected once. Findings and limits, study-wide: People with CMV and the relevant HLA were identified by cumulative public TCR beta family frequency. Across the ex vivo response, the dominant clonotypes were HLA-C-restricted CMV-specific TCR beta clonotypes.

A remark on this clonotype: Its target is not known. This may be a read error: a much more frequent sequence differs by one nucleotide.

V usage is TRBV28 and J usage is TRBJ1-2; D gene ambiguous. This TCR derives from a human donor in good health (CMV status not recorded). Some clones in this sample may be carry-over from other donors' samples. The source material was PBMCs. The CDR3 DNA reads as TGTGCCAGCAATACCGGTGGAAGGGTTTATGACTACACCTTC. This encodes CASNTGGRVYDYTF.